This is a list of T cell receptor beta chains from one sample in a study of vaccination and CD4 T cells after COVID-19. These receptors have no known antigen. TCRdb ran MiXCR on the PCR reads and lists one entry per CDR3 protein. The sample has more than 10,000 distinct CDR3 sequences, approximately 37% seen once. Sequencing was done on a sample of cultured CD4+ T cells from blood. These receptors originate from a human donor with COVID-19. CDR3s leave out the opening cysteine and the closing phenylalanine or tryptophan. Clone size is not always given. Where it is, it says once, few, many or a class for expanded clones.

clone size	V gene	J gene	CDR3 protein
few	TRBV6-1	TRBJ1-5	ASRRDGTRRSNQPQH
few	TRBV11-2	TRBJ1-1	ASSHQVSEAF
-	TRBV20-1	TRBJ2-1	STRRPDYNEQF
few	TRBV24-1	TRBJ2-1	ATRGDAREEQF
-	TRBV20-1	TRBJ2-7	SARDQGGKLYEQY
few	TRBV6-1	TRBJ1-2	ASFLTGAVGYT
few	TRBV20-1	TRBJ2-7	SAEGGTGGLEQY
-	TRBV25-1	TRBJ1-1	ASTRGTVNTEAF
-	TRBV7-3	TRBJ2-1	ASSLLGGPTNNEQF
few	TRBV10-3	TRBJ2-2	ATSGGNTGELF
-	TRBV6-2/TRBV6-3	TRBJ2-2	ASRKQGNTGELF
few	TRBV15	TRBJ2-1	ATSRSLTGDGEQF
-	TRBV4-2	TRBJ1-4	ASSHVGVEEKLF
-	TRBV20-1	TRBJ2-3	SAASRDVGADTQY
few	TRBV14	TRBJ2-2	ASSQLTIQNTGELF
-	TRBV3-1	TRBJ2-5	ASSLIPGPEGGTQY
-	TRBV6-5	TRBJ1-1	ASSSAPLTSGTVNTEAF
few	TRBV7-6	TRBJ1-3	ASSSRQSSGNTIY
few	TRBV7-6	TRBJ2-1	ASSTPGDEQF